This T cell receptor beta chain was sequenced during a study of neurological immune-mediated disorders. Study-wide results and limits: Subjects shared no identical expanded-clone CDR3 amino acid sequences, suggesting private TCR-beta repertoires in all groups. Grouping of repertoires by phylogeny put those of 18 of 34 multiple sclerosis patients into a single related-CDR3 cluster, a possible signature.

PBMCs numbering 2 million and stored at -80 C yielded the unsorted libraries. This clonotype was seen many times. The antigen is undetermined. The method for making cDNA was 5'RACE, and it used 10-nucleotide random UMIs. TCRdb passed the 5' RACE reads through MiXCR, listing each CDR3 protein once. This repertoire shows approximately 50,000 distinct CDR3 sequences, 3% to 4.5% found once; its top ten account for about 6.7%. The J segment lost 4 bases and the V segment lost 8 bases, leaving 14 bases of the junction unmatched. In germline, CDR1 is SQVTM, CDR2 ANQGSEA. This CDR3 region has 15 residues. The chain uses TRBV29-1 and TRBJ2-5; 9 positions match TRBD2. This receptor was identified in a man aged 55 to 70 with multiple sclerosis. Sequenced sample: PBMCs. The CDR3 loop reads CSLQAAGGPTETQYF. The CDR3 bases are TGCAGCCTTCAAGCGGCGGGAGGGCCGACAGAGACCCAGTACTTC.